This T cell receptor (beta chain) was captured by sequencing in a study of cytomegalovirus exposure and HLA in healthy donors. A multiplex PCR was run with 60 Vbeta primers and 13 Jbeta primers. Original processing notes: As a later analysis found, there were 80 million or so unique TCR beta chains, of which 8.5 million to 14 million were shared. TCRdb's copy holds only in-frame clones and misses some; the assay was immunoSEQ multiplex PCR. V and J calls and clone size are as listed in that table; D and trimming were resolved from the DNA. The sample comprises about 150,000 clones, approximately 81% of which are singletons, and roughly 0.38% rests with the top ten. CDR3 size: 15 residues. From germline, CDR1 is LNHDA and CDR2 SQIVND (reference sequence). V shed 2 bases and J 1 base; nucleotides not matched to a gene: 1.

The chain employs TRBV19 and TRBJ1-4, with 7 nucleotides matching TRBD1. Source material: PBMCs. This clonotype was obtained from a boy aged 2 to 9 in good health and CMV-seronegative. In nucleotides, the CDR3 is TGTGCCAGTAGTATACAGGGGGGAACTAATGAAAAACTGTTTTTT. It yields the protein CASSIQGGTNEKLFF. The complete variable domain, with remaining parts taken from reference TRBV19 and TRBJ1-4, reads DGGITQSPKYLFRKEGQNVTLSCEQNLNHDAMYWYRQDPGQGLRLIYYSQIVNDFQKGDIAEGYSVSREKKESFPLTVTSAQKNPTAFYLCASSIQGGTNEKLFFGSGTQLSVL.